The clone carrying this T cell receptor (beta chain) appeared many times. Then a second PCR, running about 6 to 12 cycles, was carried out with a sample-barcoded 5' primer and a J-beta primer mix. TCRdb called the 5' RACE reads again in MiXCR, with one record for every CDR3 protein. The sample records approximately 960,000 distinct CDR3 sequences, almost 30% being singletons. The sample comes from a study of blood T cells in healthy people across ages. This CDR3 has 19 residues. V lost 0 bases and J 0 bases, leaving 21 bases between the germline ends. Germline assignment: CDR1 MGHRA and CDR2 YSYEKL. In addition, the sample was reused for a study of T cells of mothers and their children.

This TCR was sampled from a woman aged 40 to 50 in good health. The V call is TRBV4-1, the J call TRBJ2-7; D may be TRBD1 or TRBD2 (6 bases each). Sequenced material: blood. Here the CDR3 reads CASSQDLGRRRGSSYEQYF. The CDR3, as DNA: TGCGCCAGCAGCCAAGATCTTGGGAGGAGGAGGGGGAGCTCCTACGAGCAGTACTTC.